The clone carrying this T cell receptor (beta chain) was counted a few times. This sample was included in a study of identical twins. The trim removed 6 bases at V and 4 bases at J, leaving 5 bases unmatched. The germline V gene encodes CDR1 MNHEY and CDR2 SVGEGT. This CDR3 has 14 amino acids. A universal primer site was created by template switching, with the cDNA bearing unique molecular identifiers. Via MiXCR, TCRdb re-called the 5' RACE reads, giving one row per CDR3 protein. The sample has hundreds of thousands of distinct CDR3 sequences; around an eighth are singletons. The V and J genes are TRBV6-2 or TRBV6-3 and TRBJ2-2; TRBD1 agrees at 7 bases. Sequenced: memory (CD45RO+) T cells sorted from blood. This receptor was identified in a woman aged 18-35 years in good health. The CDR3 DNA follows: TGTGCCAGCAGCTTCAGGGGGAGCACCGGGGAGCTGTTTTTT. Encoded protein: CASSFRGSTGELFF.